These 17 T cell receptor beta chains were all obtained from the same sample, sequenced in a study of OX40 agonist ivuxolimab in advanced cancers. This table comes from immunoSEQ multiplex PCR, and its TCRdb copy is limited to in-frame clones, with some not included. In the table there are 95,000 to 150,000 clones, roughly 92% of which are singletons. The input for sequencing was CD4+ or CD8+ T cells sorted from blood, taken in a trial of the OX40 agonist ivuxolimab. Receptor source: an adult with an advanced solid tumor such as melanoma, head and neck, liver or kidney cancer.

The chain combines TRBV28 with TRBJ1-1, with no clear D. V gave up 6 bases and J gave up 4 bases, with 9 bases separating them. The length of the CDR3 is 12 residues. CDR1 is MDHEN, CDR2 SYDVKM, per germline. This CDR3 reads CASRGAVTEAFF. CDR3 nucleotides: TGTGCCAGCAGGGGCGCGGTCACTGAAGCTTTCTTT.

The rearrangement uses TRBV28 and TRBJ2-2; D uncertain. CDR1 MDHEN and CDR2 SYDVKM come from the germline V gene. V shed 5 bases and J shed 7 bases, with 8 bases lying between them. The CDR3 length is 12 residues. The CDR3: CASSPNNGELFF. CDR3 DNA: TGTGCCAGCAGTCCCAATAACGGGGAGCTGTTTTTT.

CDR3 nucleotide sequence: TGTGCCAGCAGCTTCTTGAGGTGGCCCGGGGAGCTGTTTTTT. It yields the protein CASSFLRWPGELFF. The chain recombines TRBV11-2 with TRBJ2-2; D not resolved. V lost 3 bases to trimming and J lost 6 bases, with 11 bases between them. Germline values: CDR1 SGHAT, CDR2 FQNNGV. The CDR3 runs 14 residues.

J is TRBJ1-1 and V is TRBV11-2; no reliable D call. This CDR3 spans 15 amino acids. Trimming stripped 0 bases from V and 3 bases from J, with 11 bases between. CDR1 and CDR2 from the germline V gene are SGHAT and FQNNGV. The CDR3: CASSLDFGGDTEAFF. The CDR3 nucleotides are TGTGCCAGCAGCTTAGATTTCGGCGGAGACACTGAAGCTTTCTTT.

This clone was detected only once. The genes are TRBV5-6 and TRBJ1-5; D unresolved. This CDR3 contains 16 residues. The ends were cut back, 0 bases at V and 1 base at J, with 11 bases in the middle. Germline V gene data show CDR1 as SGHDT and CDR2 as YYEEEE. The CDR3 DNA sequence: TGTGCCAGCAGCTTGGGCGGCCTGGGAAGCAATCAGCCCCAGCATTTT. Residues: CASSLGGLGSNQPQHF.

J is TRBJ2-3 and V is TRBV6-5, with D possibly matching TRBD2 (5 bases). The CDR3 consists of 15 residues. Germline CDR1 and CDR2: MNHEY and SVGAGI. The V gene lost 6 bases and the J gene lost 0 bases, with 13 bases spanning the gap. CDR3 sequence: CASSYTRTSTDTQYF. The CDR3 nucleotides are TGTGCCAGCAGCTACACGCGGACTAGCACAGATACGCAGTATTTT.

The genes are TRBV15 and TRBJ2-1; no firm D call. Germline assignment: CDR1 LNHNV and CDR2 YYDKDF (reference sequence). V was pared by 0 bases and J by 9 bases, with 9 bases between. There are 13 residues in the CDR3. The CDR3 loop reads CATSRDLVFEQFF. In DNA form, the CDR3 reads TGTGCCACCAGCAGAGATCTAGTGTTTGAGCAGTTCTTC.

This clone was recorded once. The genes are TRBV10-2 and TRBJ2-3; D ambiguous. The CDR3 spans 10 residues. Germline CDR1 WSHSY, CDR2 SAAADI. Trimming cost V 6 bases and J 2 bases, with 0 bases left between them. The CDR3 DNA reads TGCGCCAGCAGCACAGATACGCAGTATTTT. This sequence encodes CASSTDTQYF.

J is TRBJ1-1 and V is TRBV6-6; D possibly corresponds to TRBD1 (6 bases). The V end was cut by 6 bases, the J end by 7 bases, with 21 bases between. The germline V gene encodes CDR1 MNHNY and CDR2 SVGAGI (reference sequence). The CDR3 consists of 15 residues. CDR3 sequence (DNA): TGTGCCAGCAGCCTCTCCCTAGGGGGGAACCTTGAAGCTTTCTTT. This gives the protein CASSLSLGGNLEAFF.

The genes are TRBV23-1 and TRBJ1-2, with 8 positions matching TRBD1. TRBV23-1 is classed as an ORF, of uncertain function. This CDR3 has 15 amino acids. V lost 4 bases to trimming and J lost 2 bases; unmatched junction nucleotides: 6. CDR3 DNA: TGCGCCAGCAGTCGCCGCAGGGGGCGAAACTATGGCTACACCTTC. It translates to CASSRRRGRNYGYTF.

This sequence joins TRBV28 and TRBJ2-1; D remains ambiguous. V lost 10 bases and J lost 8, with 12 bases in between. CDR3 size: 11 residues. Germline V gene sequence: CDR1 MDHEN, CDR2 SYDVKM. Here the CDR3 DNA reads TGTGCCACCTCCCGTTTGGATGAGCAGTTCTTC. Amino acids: CATSRLDEQFF.

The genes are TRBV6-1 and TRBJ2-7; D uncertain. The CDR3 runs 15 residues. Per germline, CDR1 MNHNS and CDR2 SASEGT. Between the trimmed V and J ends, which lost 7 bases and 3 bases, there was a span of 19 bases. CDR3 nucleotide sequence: TGTGCCAGCATCCTAGACATGGCACCAGTCTACGAGCAGTACTTC. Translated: CASILDMAPVYEQYF.

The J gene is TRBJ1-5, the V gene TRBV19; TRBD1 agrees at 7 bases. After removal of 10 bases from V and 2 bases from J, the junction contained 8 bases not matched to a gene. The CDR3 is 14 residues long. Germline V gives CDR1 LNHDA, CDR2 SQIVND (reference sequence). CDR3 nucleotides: TGTGCCACTTCGACAGGGAACCGCAATCAGCCCCAGCATTTT. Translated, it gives CATSTGNRNQPQHF.

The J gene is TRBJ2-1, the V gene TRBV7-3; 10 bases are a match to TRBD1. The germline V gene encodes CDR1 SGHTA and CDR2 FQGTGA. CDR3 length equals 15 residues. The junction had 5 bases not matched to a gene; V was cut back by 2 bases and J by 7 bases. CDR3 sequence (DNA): TGTGCCAGCAGCTTATTGGGACAGGGGTGGAATGAGCAGTTCTTC. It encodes CASSLLGQGWNEQFF.

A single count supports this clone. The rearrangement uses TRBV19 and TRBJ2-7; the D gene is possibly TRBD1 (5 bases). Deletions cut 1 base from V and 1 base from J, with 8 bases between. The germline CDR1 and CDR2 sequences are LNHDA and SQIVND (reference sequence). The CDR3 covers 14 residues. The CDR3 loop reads CASSIATGSYEQYF. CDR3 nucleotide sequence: TGTGCCAGTAGTATAGCTACAGGTTCCTACGAGCAGTACTTC.

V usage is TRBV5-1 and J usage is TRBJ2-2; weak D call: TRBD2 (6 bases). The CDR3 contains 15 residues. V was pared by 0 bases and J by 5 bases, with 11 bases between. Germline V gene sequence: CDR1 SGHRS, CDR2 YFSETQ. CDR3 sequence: CASSLGLARTGELFF. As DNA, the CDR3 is TGCGCCAGCAGCTTGGGCCTAGCGAGAACCGGGGAGCTGTTTTTT.

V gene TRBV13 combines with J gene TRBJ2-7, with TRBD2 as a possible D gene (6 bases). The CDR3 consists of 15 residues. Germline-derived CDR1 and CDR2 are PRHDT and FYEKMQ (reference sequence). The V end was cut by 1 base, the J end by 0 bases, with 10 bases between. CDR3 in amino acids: CASSLVGLGSYEQYF. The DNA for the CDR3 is TGTGCCAGCAGCTTAGTGGGACTGGGCTCCTACGAGCAGTACTTC.